This record covers a single T cell receptor (beta chain). One junction end does not reproduce the germline sequence, and a read error may be involved. This CDR3 has 17 amino acids. Germline assignment: CDR1 SGHRS and CDR2 YFSETQ. This specimen belongs to a study of blood T cell repertoires in COVID-19. Study-wide context: Spain, Italy and the United States supplied samples that represented acute and convalescent COVID-19. In each case, the material was cDNA or gDNA derived from T cells, B-cell-depleted T cells, or PBMCs.

The authors' processing: Scientists estimated how many nucleated cells there were by amplifying reference gene primers. Repertoires were generated with immunoSEQ multiplex PCR, while TCRdb's copy carries only in-frame clones and drops some. For V, J and clone size, that table is used; D and trimming come from the DNA. The profile shows about 350,000 clones, approximately 89% of them singletons. Seattle enrolled patients during active infection and tracked them longitudinally. The material sequenced was peripheral blood. The clonotype comes from a woman aged 55-70 years with COVID-19, enrolled during active disease. This chain links TRBV5-1 with TRBJ2-7; 9 bases fit TRBD2. The CDR3 nucleotides read TGCGCCAGCAGCTTGGCGGGCGTGTTTACTAGCGGGCTTGCGGGGCACTTC. It encodes CASSLAGVFTSGLAGHF.